Shown below are 3 T cell receptor beta chains from a single sample sequenced in a study of CD8 T cells in ankylosing spondylitis. Each CDR3 protein is one row after TCRdb ran MiXCR on the 5' RACE reads. The sample has around 770,000 distinct CDR3 sequences, 12% seen once. No antigens are known for them. Findings and limits, study-wide: Made up of 7 to 9 highly homologous variants, a TCR beta motif appeared characteristic of ankylosing spondylitis blood.

Material: blood, either unsorted or a sorted T cell fraction (not recorded which). Receptor source: a male donor with ankylosing spondylitis.

This clonotype was found a few times. The chain employs TRBV27 and TRBJ2-7; possibly TRBD1 for D (6 bases). Trimming took 3 bases from V and 0 from J, leaving 15 bases between them. The CDR3 length is 16 residues. Germline CDR1 reads MNHEY; CDR2 reads SMNVEV (reference sequence). CDR3 DNA: TGTGCCAGCAGTTTTTTGGGGGCGGCAAGCTCCTACGAGCAGTACTTC. It translates to CASSFLGAASSYEQYF.

This clonotype showed up just once. This chain joins TRBV9 and TRBJ2-5; the D gene is possibly TRBD2 (6 bases). The germline gives CDR1 SGDLS, CDR2 YYNGEE. V lost 0 bases and J lost 3, with 12 bases in between. The CDR3 is 15 residues long. The DNA of the CDR3 is TGTGCCAGCAGCGTAGTCGGGACTCCAAAAGAGACCCAGTACTTC. Amino acids: CASSVVGTPKETQYF. The complete variable domain, with remaining parts taken from reference TRBV9 and TRBJ2-5, reads DSGVTQTPKHLITATGQRVTLRCSPRSGDLSVYWYQQSLDQGLQFLIQYYNGEERAKGNILERFSAQQFPDLHSELNLSSLELGDSALYFCASSVVGTPKETQYFGPGTRLLVL.

This clonotype occurred a few times. The V gene is TRBV28, the J gene TRBJ2-7, with 9 bases aligning to TRBD1. V gave up 5 bases and J gave up 3 bases; unmatched junction bases: 20. This CDR3 has 19 amino acids. Germline CDR1 reads MDHEN; CDR2 reads SYDVKM. DNA of the CDR3: TGTGCCAGCAGTCCCGTCGGGACAGGGTCTTACAAACGAAACTACGAGCAGTACTTC. Protein product: CASSPVGTGSYKRNYEQYF. Looking up the rest from reference TRBV28 and TRBJ2-7 gives the full variable domain: DVKVTQSSRYLVKRTGEKVFLECVQDMDHENMFWYRQDPGLGLRLIYFSYDVKMKEKGDIPEGYSVSREKKERFSLILESASTNQTSMYLCASSPVGTGSYKRNYEQYFGPGTRLTVT.